These T cell receptor beta chains were read from a single sample in a study of blood T cells in healthy people across ages. TCRdb fed the 5' RACE reads into MiXCR, producing one record per CDR3 protein. This repertoire shows roughly 860,000 distinct CDR3 sequences, around 68% found once; its top ten account for roughly 25%. The source material was blood. These receptors came from a man aged 30-40 years in good health. Each CDR3 is given with its conserved first and last residue. A D gene is named only where the DNA matches it firmly. Only part of the rows carry a size: once, few, many, or a class if the clone is expanded.

d_gene | j_gene | abundance | v_gene | CDR3nt | CDR3aa
TRBD1 | TRBJ2-7 | - | TRBV6-1 | TGTGCCAGCAGCAGAACCGGGACAGGGGGATACGAGCAGTACTTC | CASSRTGTGGYEQYF
TRBD1 | TRBJ2-1 | few | TRBV25-1 | TGTGCCAGCGATGGGACAGCCTACAATGAGCAGTTCTTC | CASDGTAYNEQFF
- | TRBJ2-1 | few | TRBV5-1 | TGCGCCAGCAGCCTCGCTGGGACCCATGAGCAGTTCTTC | CASSLAGTHEQFF
- | TRBJ2-2 | - | TRBV2 | TGTGCCATCCCGATTTCAGGACAGAAGAACACCGTGGAGCTGTTTTTT | CAIPISGQKNTVELFF
- | TRBJ1-1 | - | TRBV6-2/TRBV6-3 | TGTGCCAGCAGTTACTCGAAGCTTAACACTGAAGCTTTCTTT | CASSYSKLNTEAFF
- | TRBJ1-4 | - | TRBV7-2 | TGTGCCAGCAGCTCGGGATCCTTGCGTCGGGAAAAACTGTTTTTT | CASSSGSLRREKLFF
- | TRBJ2-1 | - | TRBV9 | TGTGCCAGCAGCGTGGGCACCTCGAACGCGAATGAGCAGTTCTTC | CASSVGTSNANEQFF
- | TRBJ2-1 | - | TRBV21-1 | TGTGCCAGCAGCAAAGGATTTCTGTCGGGGGACAGGGGCTACAATGAGCAGTTCTTC | CASSKGFLSGDRGYNEQFF
- | TRBJ2-1 | few | TRBV12-3/TRBV12-4 | TGTGCCAGCAGTCTGGACAGCGGGGAGCAGTTCTTC | CASSLDSGEQFF
- | TRBJ2-7 | - | TRBV6-1 | TGTGCCAGCAGTGAGGCGCTTGGGATCCGAAACGAGCAGTACTTC | CASSEALGIRNEQYF
TRBD1 | TRBJ2-1 | - | TRBV7-9 | TGTGCCAGCAGCTTGACCGGGACAGGTCGAGATGAGCAGTTCTTC | CASSLTGTGRDEQFF
- | TRBJ1-4 | - | TRBV6-2/TRBV6-3 | TGTGCCAGCCGGGACGGCCGCAGACAAAAACTGTTTTTT | CASRDGRRQKLFF
- | TRBJ1-6 | - | TRBV10-3 | TGTGCCATCAGGTCTGGGAATTCACCCCTCCACTTT | CAIRSGNSPLHF
- | TRBJ2-7 | - | TRBV27 | TGTGCCAGCAGTTTATGGGGGGCTAGCTCCTACGAGCAGTACTTC | CASSLWGASSYEQYF
- | TRBJ1-1 | few | TRBV5-1 | TGCGCCAGCAGCTTGGCAGTGAACACTGAAGCTTTCTTT | CASSLAVNTEAFF
- | TRBJ1-1 | - | TRBV7-9 | TGTGCCAGCAGCTACAACGGATGGCACCTGAACACTGAAGCTTTCTTT | CASSYNGWHLNTEAFF
TRBD2 | TRBJ2-1 | - | TRBV3-1 | TGTGCCAGCAGCCAAGATTCCCTAGCGGGAGTCTCCTACAATGAGCAGTTCTTC | CASSQDSLAGVSYNEQFF
- | TRBJ2-5 | - | TRBV6-5 | TGTACCAGCAGTGGGTCGCAGCAAGAGACCCAGTACTTC | CTSSGSQQETQYF
- | TRBJ2-7 | - | TRBV7-9 | TGTGCCAGCAGCTCCCTGACAGTCTCCTACGAGCAGTACTTC | CASSSLTVSYEQYF
TRBD1 | TRBJ1-2 | few | TRBV2 | TGTGCCAGCGGTGGGGACAGCTATGGCTACACCTTC | CASGGDSYGYTF
TRBD1 | TRBJ2-7 | - | TRBV2 | TGTGCCAGCATAACGGACAGGGTTTCGGACGAGCAGTACTTC | CASITDRVSDEQYF
- | TRBJ2-3 | many | TRBV10-3 | TGTGCCATCAGTGAGTCCACAGATACGCAGTATTTT | CAISESTDTQYF
TRBD2 | TRBJ2-1 | once | TRBV27 | TGTGCCAGCAGCCAGGCAGCGGGGGGGCATGAGCAGTTCTTC | CASSQAAGGHEQFF
TRBD1 | TRBJ2-6 | - | TRBV29-1 | TGCAGCGCTAGGACAGGGGCATATTCTGGGGCCAACGCCCTGACTTTC | CSARTGAYSGANALTF
- | TRBJ1-2 | - | TRBV7-2 | TGTGCCAGCAGCTTATGGCAGGCGGCTCGCTACACCTTC | CASSLWQAARYTF
TRBD2 | TRBJ2-1 | few | TRBV9 | TGTGCCAGCAGCGTCGGGGGGGACAATGAGCAGTTCTTC | CASSVGGDNEQFF
- | TRBJ2-6 | few | TRBV20-1 | TGCAGTGCTGTGGGAGCCTCTGGGGCCAACGTCCTGACTTTC | CSAVGASGANVLTF
TRBD2 | TRBJ2-1 | - | TRBV4-2 | TGTGCCAGCGAAACTGCGGGAGGGCCGGACAATGAGCAGTTCTTC | CASETAGGPDNEQFF
- | TRBJ2-7 | few | TRBV3-1 | TGTGCCAGCAGCCAAGTTCGCGGGGAGCAGTACTTC | CASSQVRGEQYF